This T cell receptor beta chain was captured by sequencing in a study of blood T cell repertoires in COVID-19. Overall study context: Whether acute or convalescent, the COVID-19 samples came from the United States, Italy and Spain.

Assignment of participants to cohorts was predicated upon participant-reported clinical history. Measured with immunoSEQ multiplex PCR; TCRdb has only the in-frame clones, and not every one. Found here are 250,000 to 350,000 clones, roughly 85% of them singletons; the top ten hold about 6%. This CDR3 comprises 15 residues. Deletions cut 0 bases from V and 6 bases from J, with 14 bases between. This clone was recorded a few times. The sample taken for sequencing was PBMCs or T cells enriched from blood (not recorded which). This rearrangement joins TRBV23-1 to TRBJ1-2, with D perhaps matching TRBD1 (5 bases). TRBV23-1 is flagged as an ORF with uncertain function. This receptor was taken from a woman under 40 who had recovered from COVID-19. The CDR3 nucleotides read TGCGCCAGCAGTCAATCCCAGGGCCTAGAGGATGGCTACACCTTC. Amino acid sequence: CASSQSQGLEDGYTF.